A selection of T cell receptor beta chains follows, all from one sample in a study of OX40 agonist ivuxolimab in advanced cancers. Generated by immunoSEQ multiplex PCR, the TCRdb table keeps only in-frame clones and is missing some. Of under 95,000 clones in the sample, around 87% were seen once. This sample comprised CD4+ or CD8+ T cells sorted from blood, obtained in a trial of the OX40 agonist ivuxolimab. Receptors originate from an adult with an advanced solid tumor such as melanoma, head and neck, liver or kidney cancer. Each CDR3 is given without its conserved first and last residue. Fields, in order: CDR3 protein, clone size, J gene, V gene. A clone size is listed for some rows: how often the clone was seen (once, few, many), or a class if it is expanded.

CDR3aa: ASSPDGEYQETQY; abundance: .; j_gene: TRBJ2-5; v_gene: TRBV28
CDR3aa: ASSLPDRVQH; abundance: .; j_gene: TRBJ1-5; v_gene: TRBV28
CDR3aa: ASSLESQGDTQY; abundance: .; j_gene: TRBJ2-3; v_gene: TRBV5-1
CDR3aa: ASSLYGGDQPQH; abundance: .; j_gene: TRBJ1-5; v_gene: TRBV11-2
CDR3aa: ATSRDRTGMVGELF; abundance: .; j_gene: TRBJ2-2; v_gene: TRBV15
CDR3aa: ASSEGLAIDEQF; abundance: .; j_gene: TRBJ2-1; v_gene: TRBV5-1
CDR3aa: ASSELLLRSVDYGYT; abundance: .; j_gene: TRBJ1-2; v_gene: TRBV10-2
CDR3aa: ASRGTGNDEQY; abundance: .; j_gene: TRBJ2-7; v_gene: TRBV19
CDR3aa: ATSRDRSGEEKLF; abundance: .; j_gene: TRBJ1-4; v_gene: TRBV15
CDR3aa: ASSQPRLAGGSDEQY; abundance: .; j_gene: TRBJ2-7; v_gene: TRBV4-1
CDR3aa: ASSPSGTPGEKLF; abundance: few; j_gene: TRBJ1-4; v_gene: TRBV18
CDR3aa: ASSFGGGYEQY; abundance: .; j_gene: TRBJ2-7; v_gene: TRBV6-6
CDR3aa: ASSSGRETQY; abundance: .; j_gene: TRBJ2-5; v_gene: TRBV6-1
CDR3aa: ASSVSENYEQY; abundance: .; j_gene: TRBJ2-7; v_gene: TRBV9
CDR3aa: ASSLSLASTDTQY; abundance: .; j_gene: TRBJ2-3; v_gene: TRBV5-1